Listed here are 5 T cell receptor beta chains from one sample, sequenced in a study of neoadjuvant anti-PD-1 for oral cavity cancer. TCRdb's copy holds only in-frame clones and misses some; the assay was immunoSEQ multiplex PCR. The repertoire holds over 65,000 clones, with roughly nine tenths as singletons. The time point is: after neoadjuvant nivolumab, at surgical resection. The sample consisted of PBMCs, taken after nivolumab (anti-PD-1) treatment. The receptors were gathered from a person between 40 and 79 years old with oral cavity squamous cell carcinoma.

This chain connects TRBV10-3 to TRBJ2-7; a weak D match, TRBD1 (6 bases). V dropped 4 bases and J dropped 2 bases, with 12 bases sitting between them. This CDR3 spans 14 amino acids. Germline CDR1 reads ENHRY; CDR2 reads SYGVKD. The CDR3 bases are TGTGCCATCAGTGCCGGACAGCAACCCTACGAGCAGTACTTC. Encoded protein: CAISAGQQPYEQYF.

V is TRBV30 and J is TRBJ1-5; no reliable D call. This CDR3 region has 12 residues. With 1 base removed from V and 5 bases from J, the gap between germline ends came to 6 bases. CDR1 and CDR2 from the germline V gene are GTSNPN and SVGIG (reference sequence). CDR3 sequence reads: CAWSAPYQPQHF. The DNA of the CDR3 is TGTGCCTGGAGTGCCCCTTATCAGCCCCAGCATTTT.

V usage is TRBV4-1 and J usage is TRBJ1-2; TRBD1 agrees at 7 bases. Losses at the gene ends were 4 bases for V and 7 bases for J; bases not matched to a gene: 6. Germline V CDR1 and CDR2: MGHRA, YSYEKL. The CDR3 contains 13 residues. This CDR3 is CASSRGQAPGYTF. The CDR3 bases are TGCGCCAGCAGCCGAGGACAGGCCCCTGGCTACACCTTC.

The rearrangement links TRBV5-1 to TRBJ1-2; possible D gene TRBD1, 6 bases. CDR3 length equals 13 residues. Between the trimmed V and J ends, which lost 4 bases and 5 bases, there was a span of 12 bases. Germline CDR1 reads SGHRS; CDR2 reads YFSETQ. CDR3 nucleotides: TGCGCCAGCAGCGCGACAGGCTTATATGGCTACACCTTC. Encoded protein: CASSATGLYGYTF.

The chain has TRBV5-8 and TRBJ2-7, with TRBD2 matching 7 bases. Per germline, CDR1 SGHTS and CDR2 YDEGEE. This CDR3 has 17 residues. V dropped 4 bases and J dropped 5; count of bases not matched to a gene: 18. CDR3 DNA: TGTGCCAGCAGCGACCCCCTGGCGGGACTACTTCTGGACGAGCAGTACTTC. This encodes CASSDPLAGLLLDEQYF.